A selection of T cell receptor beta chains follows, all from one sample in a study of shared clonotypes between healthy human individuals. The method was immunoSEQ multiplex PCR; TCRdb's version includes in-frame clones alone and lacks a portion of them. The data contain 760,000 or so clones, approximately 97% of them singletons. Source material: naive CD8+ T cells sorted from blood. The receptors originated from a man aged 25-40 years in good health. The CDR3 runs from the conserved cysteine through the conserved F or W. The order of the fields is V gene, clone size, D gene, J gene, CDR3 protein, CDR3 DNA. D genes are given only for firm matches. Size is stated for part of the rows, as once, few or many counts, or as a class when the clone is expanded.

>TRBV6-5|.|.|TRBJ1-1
CASRENTEAFF
TGTGCCAGCAGGGAGAACACTGAAGCTTTCTTT
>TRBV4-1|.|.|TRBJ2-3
CASSPLRVTDTQYF
TGCGCCAGCAGCCCACTAAGGGTCACAGATACGCAGTATTTT
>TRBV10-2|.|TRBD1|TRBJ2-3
CASSDRGRTDTQYF
TGCGCCAGCAGTGACAGGGGGCGGACAGATACGCAGTATTTT
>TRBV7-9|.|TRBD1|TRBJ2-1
CASSPSPGQLSYNEQFF
TGTGCCAGCAGCCCTAGCCCGGGACAGCTCTCCTACAATGAGCAGTTCTTC
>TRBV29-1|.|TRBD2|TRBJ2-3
CSVLSGSGTDTQYF
TGCAGCGTCCTGAGCGGGAGCGGCACAGATACGCAGTATTTT
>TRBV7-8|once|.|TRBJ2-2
CASSLADIRAGELFF
TGTGCCAGCAGCTTAGCTGACATCAGAGCCGGGGAGCTGTTTTTT
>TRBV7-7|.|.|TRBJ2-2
CASRPIVGEHGELFF
TGTGCCAGCAGACCCATAGTTGGGGAACACGGGGAGCTGTTTTTT
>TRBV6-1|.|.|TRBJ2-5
CASRERPETQYF
TGTGCCAGCAGGGAACGGCCAGAGACCCAGTACTTC
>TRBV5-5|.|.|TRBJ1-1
CASSPRDTEAFF
TGTGCCAGCAGCCCACGGGACACTGAAGCTTTCTTT
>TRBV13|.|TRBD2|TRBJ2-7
CASSLTGLDHEQYF
TGTGCCAGCAGCCTAACGGGACTAGACCACGAGCAGTACTTC
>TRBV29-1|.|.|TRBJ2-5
CSVDIPAQAQYF
TGCAGCGTTGATATCCCCGCCCAGGCCCAGTACTTC
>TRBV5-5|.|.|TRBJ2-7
CASSFVAEGDYEQYF
TGTGCCAGCAGCTTCGTAGCGGAGGGGGACTACGAGCAGTACTTC
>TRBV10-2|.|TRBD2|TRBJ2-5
CASSRRLASKETQYF
TGCGCCAGCAGTAGACGACTAGCATCAAAAGAGACCCAGTACTTC
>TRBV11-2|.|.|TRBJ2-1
CASSLAGENEQFF
TGTGCCAGCAGCTTAGCGGGGGAGAATGAGCAGTTCTTC
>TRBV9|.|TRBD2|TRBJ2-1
CASSSRESYNEQFF
TGTGCCAGCAGCTCGCGGGAGTCGTACAATGAGCAGTTCTTC
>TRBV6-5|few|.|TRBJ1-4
CASSYSATNEKLFF
TGTGCCAGCAGTTACAGTGCAACTAATGAAAAACTGTTTTTT